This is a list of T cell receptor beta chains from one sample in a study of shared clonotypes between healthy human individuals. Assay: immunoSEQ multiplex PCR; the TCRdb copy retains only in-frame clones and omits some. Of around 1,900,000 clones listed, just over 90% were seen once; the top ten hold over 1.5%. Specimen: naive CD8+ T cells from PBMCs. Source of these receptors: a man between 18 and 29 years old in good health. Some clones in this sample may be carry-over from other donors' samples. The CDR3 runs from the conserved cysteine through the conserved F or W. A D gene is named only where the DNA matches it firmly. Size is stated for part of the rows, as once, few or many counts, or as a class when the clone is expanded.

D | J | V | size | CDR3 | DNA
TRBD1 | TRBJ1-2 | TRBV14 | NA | CASSPYRTGGDGYTF | TGTGCCAGCAGCCCATATAGGACAGGAGGAGATGGCTACACCTTC
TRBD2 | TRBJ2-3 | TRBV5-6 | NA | CASSIIPGLAGSDTQYF | TGTGCCAGCAGCATCATCCCGGGACTAGCGGGATCAGATACGCAGTATTTT
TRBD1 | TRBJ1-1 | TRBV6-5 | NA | CASTRGGATEAFF | TGTGCCAGCACCAGGGGGGGTGCCACTGAAGCTTTCTTT
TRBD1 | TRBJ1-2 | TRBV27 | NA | CASSLDRGWDYTF | TGTGCCAGCAGTTTAGACAGGGGCTGGGACTACACCTTC
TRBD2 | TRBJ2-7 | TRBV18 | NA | CASSPGLGNYEQYF | TGTGCCAGCTCACCGGGACTAGGAAACTACGAGCAGTACTTC
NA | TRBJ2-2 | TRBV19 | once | CASSIGPGVTGELFF | TGTGCCAGTAGTATAGGGCCAGGGGTCACCGGGGAGCTGTTTTTT
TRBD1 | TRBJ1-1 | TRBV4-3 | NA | CASSQQGDNTEAFF | TGCGCCAGCAGCCAACAGGGGGACAACACTGAAGCTTTCTTT
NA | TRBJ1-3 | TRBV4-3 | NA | CASSQGTNPGNTIYF | TGCGCCAGCAGCCAAGGTACGAACCCTGGAAACACCATATATTTT
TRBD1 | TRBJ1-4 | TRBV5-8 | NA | CASSLRGQGDNEKLFF | TGTGCCAGCAGCTTGAGGGGACAGGGGGACAATGAAAAACTGTTTTTT
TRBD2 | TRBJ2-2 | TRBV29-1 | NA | CSVRWTRFPGELFF | TGCAGCGTCCGGTGGACTAGGTTCCCCGGGGAGCTGTTTTTT
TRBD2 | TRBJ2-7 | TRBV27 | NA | CASRPASGKGEQYF | TGTGCCAGCAGACCAGCAAGCGGGAAAGGCGAGCAGTACTTC
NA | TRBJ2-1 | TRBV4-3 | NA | CASSQSRSGGPEQFF | TGCGCCAGCAGCCAATCCCGTAGTGGGGGTCCTGAGCAGTTCTTC
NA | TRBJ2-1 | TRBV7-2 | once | CASSLVFLQNNEQFF | TGTGCCAGCAGCTTAGTCTTTTTACAGAACAATGAGCAGTTCTTC
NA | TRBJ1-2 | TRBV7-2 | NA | CASSLLTNYGYTF | TGTGCCAGCAGCTTACTAACTAACTATGGCTACACCTTC
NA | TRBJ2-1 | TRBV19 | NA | CASSIGQAEENEQFF | TGTGCCAGTAGTATAGGTCAGGCGGAGGAAAATGAGCAGTTCTTC
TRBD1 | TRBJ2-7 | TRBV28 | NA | CASSRTHRGSEQYF | TGTGCCAGCAGCAGGACTCACAGGGGGTCCGAGCAGTACTTC
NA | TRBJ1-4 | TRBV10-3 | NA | CAIQGANEKLFF | TGTGCCATCCAGGGAGCTAATGAAAAACTGTTTTTT
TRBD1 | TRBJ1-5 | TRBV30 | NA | CAWSGTGGNQPQHF | TGTGCCTGGAGCGGGACAGGGGGCAATCAGCCCCAGCATTTT
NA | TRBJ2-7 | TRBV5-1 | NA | CASRRSSYEQYF | TGCGCCAGCAGACGGAGCTCCTACGAGCAGTACTTC
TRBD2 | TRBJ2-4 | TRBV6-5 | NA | CASSLTAGVKNIQYF | TGTGCCAGCAGTCTGACAGCGGGAGTCAAAAACATTCAGTACTTC
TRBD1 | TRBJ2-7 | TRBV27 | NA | CASSSPILTRDRTVEQYF | TGTGCCAGCAGTTCTCCTATCCTCACTAGGGACAGGACAGTGGAGCAGTACTTC
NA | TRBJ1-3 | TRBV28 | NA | CASSSGSSGNTIYF | TGTGCCAGCAGTTCTGGGTCTTCTGGAAACACCATATATTTT
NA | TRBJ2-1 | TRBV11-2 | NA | CASSFSYNEQFF | TGTGCCAGCAGCTTCAGTTACAATGAGCAGTTCTTC
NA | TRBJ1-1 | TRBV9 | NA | CASSGTPNTEAFF | TGTGCCAGCAGCGGAACACCGAACACTGAAGCTTTCTTT
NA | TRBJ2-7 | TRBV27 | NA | CASSFVGGPMGEQYF | TGTGCCAGCAGTTTCGTTGGAGGACCGATGGGGGAGCAGTACTTC
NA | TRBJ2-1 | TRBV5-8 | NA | CASSLVGPAYNEQFF | TGTGCCAGCAGCTTGGTAGGGCCCGCCTACAATGAGCAGTTCTTC
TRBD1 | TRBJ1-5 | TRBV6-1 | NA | CASSEDRGRNQPQHF | TGTGCCAGCAGTGAAGACAGGGGACGCAATCAGCCCCAGCATTTT
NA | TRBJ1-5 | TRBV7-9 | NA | CASSPEGGVNQPQHF | TGTGCCAGCAGCCCTGAGGGGGGGGTCAATCAGCCCCAGCATTTT
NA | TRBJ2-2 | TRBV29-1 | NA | CSVVKRDTGELFF | TGCAGCGTTGTTAAGCGGGACACCGGGGAGCTGTTTTTT
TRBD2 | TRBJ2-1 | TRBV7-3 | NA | CASSPVGLAGNEQFF | TGTGCCAGCAGTCCGGTGGGACTAGCGGGTAATGAGCAGTTCTTC
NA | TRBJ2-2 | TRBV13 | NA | CASSPRNYAGELFF | TGTGCCAGCAGCCCCAGGAATTACGCCGGGGAGCTGTTTTTT
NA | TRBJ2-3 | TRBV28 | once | CASSLRRPTDTQYF | TGTGCCAGCAGTTTACGGCGGCCCACAGATACGCAGTATTTT
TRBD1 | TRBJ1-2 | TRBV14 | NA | CASSAGGQAAPGDGYTF | TGTGCCAGCTCAGCCGGGGGACAGGCGGCCCCGGGAGATGGCTACACCTTC
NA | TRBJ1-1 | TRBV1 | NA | CTSSQDGEGTGGLVNTEAFF | TGCACCAGCAGCCAAGATGGGGAAGGGACAGGGGGGTTGGTGAACACTGAAGCTTTCTTT
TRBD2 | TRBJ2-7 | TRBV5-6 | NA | CASSLALAGSFSYEQYF | TGTGCCAGCAGCTTGGCTCTAGCGGGGTCCTTCTCCTACGAGCAGTACTTC
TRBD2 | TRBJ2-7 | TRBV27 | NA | CASSLESAGGYEQYF | TGTGCCAGCAGTTTAGAGTCAGCCGGGGGGTACGAGCAGTACTTC
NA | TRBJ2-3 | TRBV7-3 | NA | CASSLTRTSTDTQYF | TGTGCCAGCAGCTTAACTCGGACATCGACAGATACGCAGTATTTT
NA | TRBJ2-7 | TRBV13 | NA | CASSFQEEGSQYF | TGTGCCAGCAGCTTCCAGGAGGAGGGCAGCCAGTACTTC
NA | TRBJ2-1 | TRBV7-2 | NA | CASSLETYYNEQFF | TGTGCCAGCAGCTTAGAAACATACTACAATGAGCAGTTCTTC
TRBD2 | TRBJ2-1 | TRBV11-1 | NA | CASSPGLAGVSEQFF | TGTGCCAGCAGCCCAGGACTAGCGGGAGTTAGCGAGCAGTTCTTC
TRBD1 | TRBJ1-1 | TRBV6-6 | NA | CASSYLQGFYTEAFF | TGTGCCAGCAGTTACCTACAGGGGTTTTACACTGAAGCTTTCTTT